The 15 T cell receptor beta chains listed next were all sequenced from one sample in a study of T cell clonotyping in hematopoietic cell transplantation. Time point described: recipient sample about 28 days before transplant, after cytoreduction. This table comes from immunoSEQ multiplex PCR, and its TCRdb copy is limited to in-frame clones, with some not included. The sample shows roughly 40,000 clones, roughly 85% of them seen only once. Specimen: peripheral blood mononuclear cells, collected before stem cell transplant. Receptors were obtained from a man between 60 and 75 years old with acute myeloid leukemia. Some clones in this sample may be carry-over from other donors' samples.

The V call is TRBV2, the J call TRBJ2-7; 7 positions agree with TRBD1. This CDR3 comprises 14 residues. The trim removed 4 bases at V and 3 bases at J, leaving 6 bases unmatched. The germline gives CDR1 SNHLY, CDR2 FYNNEI. CDR3: CASSVGRGFYEQYF. CDR3 coding DNA: TGTGCCAGCAGTGTTGGCAGGGGGTTCTACGAGCAGTACTTC.

This clone was seen a few times. The same CDR3 also results from other DNA sequences found in this sample. The V and J genes are TRBV9 and TRBJ2-3; 8 nucleotides line up with TRBD2. CDR1 SGDLS and CDR2 YYNGEE come from the germline V gene. V dropped 0 bases and J dropped 0; count of bases not matched to a gene: 0. This CDR3 is 15 amino acids long. CDR3 in amino acids: CASSVGGGSTDTQYF. CDR3 DNA sequence: TGTGCCAGCAGCGTAGGCGGGGGGAGCACAGATACGCAGTATTTT. Based on the CDR3 plus reference TRBV9 and TRBJ2-3, the full variable domain is DSGVTQTPKHLITATGQRVTLRCSPRSGDLSVYWYQQSLDQGLQFLIQYYNGEERAKGNILERFSAQQFPDLHSELNLSSLELGDSALYFCASSVGGGSTDTQYFGPGTRLTVL.

The rearrangement joins TRBV9 to TRBJ1-1; D gene ambiguous. The germline CDR1 and CDR2 sequences are SGDLS and YYNGEE. CDR3 length equals 11 residues. Trimming shortened V by 7 bases and J by 8 bases, and 12 bases separated the two germline ends. Written as DNA, the CDR3 is TGTGCCAGCGCCGGGGTAGGGGAAGCTTTCTTT. Translated: CASAGVGEAFF. The whole variable domain, remainder taken from reference TRBV9 and TRBJ1-1, is DSGVTQTPKHLITATGQRVTLRCSPRSGDLSVYWYQQSLDQGLQFLIQYYNGEERAKGNILERFSAQQFPDLHSELNLSSLELGDSALYFCASAGVGEAFFGQGTRLTVV.

Only one count was recorded for this clone. This chain uses TRBV6-1 with TRBJ1-1, with 7 positions matching TRBD1. The germline V gene has CDR1 MNHNS and CDR2 SASEGT. This CDR3 comprises 13 residues. J was trimmed by 1 base and V by 8 bases; bases with no gene match: 4. The CDR3 region has the DNA TGTGCCAGCCGTTGGGACAGGAACACTGAAGCTTTCTTT. Residues: CASRWDRNTEAFF.

V and J are TRBV19 and TRBJ2-5; D uncertain. Germline V CDR1 and CDR2: LNHDA, SQIVND (reference sequence). Trimming left V 1 base short and J 2 bases short, with 14 bases between. The CDR3 has 16 residues. This CDR3 is CASSIGGGGPQETQYF. The DNA for the CDR3 is TGTGCCAGTAGTATAGGAGGTGGCGGACCTCAAGAGACCCAGTACTTC.

The genes are TRBV9 and TRBJ1-4; TRBD1 might be the D (5 bases). The germline CDR1 and CDR2 sequences are SGDLS and YYNGEE. Trimming left V 4 bases short and J 7 bases short, with 20 bases between. The CDR3 contains 16 residues. The CDR3: CASSTRDVGLGEKLFF. CDR3 bases: TGTGCCAGCAGCACCCGGGACGTGGGGCTAGGTGAAAAACTGTTTTTT.

The J gene is TRBJ1-6, the V gene TRBV6-6, with TRBD1 identical over 9 bases. The CDR3 loop spans 14 amino acids. Trimming cost V 2 bases and J 7 bases; bases outside gene matches: 0. Germline values: CDR1 MNHNY, CDR2 SVGAGI (reference sequence). The DNA for the CDR3 is TGTGCCAGCAGTTACGGACAGGGGAATTCACCCCTCCACTTT. It is translated as CASSYGQGNSPLHF.

The rearrangement uses TRBV11-2 and TRBJ1-5, with D unresolved. Germline V gene sequence: CDR1 SGHAT, CDR2 FQNNGV. Trimming cost V 4 bases and J 3 bases, with 10 bases left between them. This CDR3 is 14 amino acids long. In nucleotides, the CDR3 is TGTGCCAGCAGCTCACGACGGGACAATCAGCCCCAGCATTTT. Translated: CASSSRRDNQPQHF.

V usage is TRBV11-3 and J usage is TRBJ2-7; 8 bases align to TRBD1. The CDR3 is 16 amino acids. Germline V gene lookup returns CDR1 SGHNT and CDR2 YENEEA. V gave up 1 base and J gave up 2 bases; unmatched junction bases: 7. CDR3 loop: CASSLVRDRLTYEQYF. CDR3 coding DNA: TGTGCCAGCAGCTTAGTCAGGGACAGGCTTACCTACGAGCAGTACTTC.

This chain joins TRBV5-1 and TRBJ2-5; D possibly matches TRBD1 or TRBD2 (5 bases each). The CDR3 is 15 residues long. Germline lookup yields CDR1 SGHRS and CDR2 YFSETQ. V lost 4 bases, J lost 2 bases, and 15 bases lay in between. This CDR3 reads CASSRGTGAQETQYF. The CDR3 region has the DNA TGCGCCAGCAGCCGTGGGACCGGGGCTCAAGAGACCCAGTACTTC.

This rearrangement joins TRBV9 to TRBJ2-5; the D is unclear. Trimming removed 4 bases from V and 0 bases from J, with 13 bases in between. The CDR3 has 15 amino acids. CDR1 and CDR2 from the germline V gene are SGDLS and YYNGEE. In DNA form, the CDR3 reads TGTGCCAGCAGCCCGGACCTACTTAACCAAGAGACCCAGTACTTC. This encodes CASSPDLLNQETQYF.

This chain links TRBV7-9 with TRBJ2-2; TRBD2 matches at 10 bases. The CDR3 is 14 residues long. Germline V CDR1 and CDR2: SEHNR, FQNEAQ (reference sequence). J was trimmed by 7 bases and V by 7 bases; bases with no gene match: 6. The CDR3 bases are TGTGCCAGCAAAGTAGCGGGGGGTCACGGGGAGCTGTTTTTT. It codes for CASKVAGGHGELFF.

This chain links TRBV2 with TRBJ2-7, with TRBD2 as a possible D gene (6 bases). This CDR3 comprises 15 residues. Trimming took off 3 bases at V and 2 bases at J, with 14 bases between the two ends. Germline V gives CDR1 SNHLY, CDR2 FYNNEI. The CDR3 DNA reads as TGTGCCAGCAGTGACCCCAGCGGGCTAGCCTACGAGCAGTACTTC. Protein: CASSDPSGLAYEQYF.

The rearrangement uses TRBV19 and TRBJ2-7, with unresolved D. Trimming pared 5 bases from V and 0 bases from J, leaving 8 bases between. This CDR3 has 13 amino acids. CDR1 is LNHDA and CDR2 is SQIVND in the germline V gene (reference sequence). The CDR3 loop reads CASSEQVSYEQYF. In nucleotides, the CDR3 is TGTGCCAGTAGTGAGCAAGTCTCCTACGAGCAGTACTTC.

This chain joins TRBV29-1 and TRBJ1-2; a weak D match, TRBD1 (5 bases). Germline V CDR1 and CDR2: SQVTM, ANQGSEA. The CDR3 length is 17 residues. Trimming pared 0 bases from V and 0 bases from J, leaving 17 bases between. Written as DNA, the CDR3 is TGCAGCGTTGAAGATTCGGTCCGTACAGGTACTAACTATGGCTACACCTTC. This sequence encodes CSVEDSVRTGTNYGYTF. Together with reference TRBV29-1 and TRBJ1-2, the CDR3 gives the full variable domain: SAVISQKPSRDICQRGTSLTIQCQVDSQVTMMFWYRQQPGQSLTLIATANQGSEATYESGFVIDKFPISRPNLTFSTLTVSNMSPEDSSIYLCSVEDSVRTGTNYGYTFGSGTRLTVV.